A single sample gave rise to the 3 T cell receptor beta chains below, sequenced in a study of naive and memory T cell subsets. The beta constant-region primer was an equimolar mix of two oligonucleotides covering TRBC1 and TRBC2. The ligated cDNA underwent four PCR rounds using SP2 and nested alpha and beta constant-region primers. TCRdb used MiXCR to reprocess the UMI-ligation and nested PCR reads, holding one entry per CDR3 protein. The sample records 120,000 or so distinct CDR3 sequences, 36% being singletons. The sample consisted of central memory CD4+ T cells from blood. These TCRs come from a human donor in good health.

This clonotype showed up just a few times. The genes are TRBV7-6 and TRBJ1-1, with D possibly matching TRBD1 (5 bases). Germline V CDR1 and CDR2: SGHVS, FNYEAQ. V lost 4 bases to trimming and J lost 3 bases, with 9 bases between them. This CDR3 contains 13 residues. The CDR3 here is CASSSGTHTEAFF. CDR3 nucleotide sequence: TGTGCCAGCAGCTCCGGGACTCACACTGAAGCTTTCTTT. The full variable domain, in which reference TRBV7-6 and TRBJ1-1 provide the parts outside the CDR3, is GAGVSQSPRYKVTKRGQDVALRCDPISGHVSLYWYRQALGQGPEFLTYFNYEAQQDKSGLPNDRFSAERPEGSISTLTIQRTEQRDSAMYRCASSSGTHTEAFFGQGTRLTVV.

This chain joins TRBV5-5 and TRBJ1-4; no reliable D call. The V end was cut by 2 bases, the J end by 2 bases, with 7 bases between. The germline CDR1 and CDR2 sequences are SGHKS and YYEKEE (reference sequence). The CDR3 contains 14 residues. CDR3 amino acids: CASSLVVTNEKLFF. Here the CDR3 DNA reads TGTGCCAGCAGCTTAGTAGTGACTAATGAAAAACTGTTTTTT.

The rearrangement links TRBV9 to TRBJ2-1; 11 bases are a match to TRBD1. After removal of 4 bases from V and 2 bases from J, the junction contained 5 bases not matched to a gene. This CDR3 is 16 amino acids long. Germline-derived CDR1 and CDR2 are SGDLS and YYNGEE. The DNA for the CDR3 is TGTGCCAGCAGCTTCAGGACAGGGGGCGCCTACAATGAGCAGTTCTTC. Translating gives CASSFRTGGAYNEQFF.